The clone carrying this T cell receptor beta chain was seen a few times. What it binds is unknown. Sequence data for DNA of cultured CD4+ T cells were generated by the Oncomine TCR Beta short-read assay. TCRdb called the PCR reads again in MiXCR, with one record for every CDR3 protein. The data show roughly 22,000 distinct CDR3 sequences, with about 33% seen just once and approximately 13% held by the top ten. The sample belongs to a study of vaccination and CD4 T cells after COVID-19. The CDR3 totals 15 residues. V trimming: 6 bases; J trimming: 4 bases; junction bases outside the gene matches: 6. Germline V gives CDR1 MNHEY, CDR2 SVGEGT. Treatment given: roughly nine-day PBMC culture with coronavirus spike peptide pools or control peptides (ViraFEST assay).

The specimen was cultured CD4+ T cells from blood. The V gene is TRBV6-2 or TRBV6-3, the J gene TRBJ2-3, with 11 bases identical to TRBD2. The source is a human donor with COVID-19. The CDR3 region is CASRRDSGGADTQYF. The CDR3 nucleotides read TGTGCCAGCAGGAGGGATAGCGGGGGGGCAGATACGCAGTATTTT.